The 5 T cell receptor beta chains below all came from one sample that was sequenced in a study of OX40 agonist ivuxolimab in advanced cancers. Produced via immunoSEQ multiplex PCR; TCRdb's table is partial and in-frame only. Of 50,000 to 65,000 clones in the sample, roughly nine tenths were seen once. Sample: CD4+ or CD8+ T cells sorted from blood, taken in a trial of the OX40 agonist ivuxolimab. These receptors were taken from an adult with an advanced solid tumor such as melanoma, head and neck, liver or kidney cancer.

The V and J genes are TRBV7-6 and TRBJ2-2, with TRBD1 matching over 7 bases. CDR1 and CDR2 from the germline V gene are SGHVS and FNYEAQ. CDR3 length: 16 residues. Trimming at V came to 0 bases and at J to 3 bases, leaving 4 bases not matched to a gene. CDR3 bases: TGTGCCAGCAGCTTAGCGCAGGGGGAGTACACCGGGGAGCTGTTTTTT. Encoded protein: CASSLAQGEYTGELFF. Based on the CDR3 plus reference TRBV7-6 and TRBJ2-2, the full variable domain is GAGVSQSPRYKVTKRGQDVALRCDPISGHVSLYWYRQALGQGPEFLTYFNYEAQQDKSGLPNDRFSAERPEGSISTLTIQRTEQRDSAMYRCASSLAQGEYTGELFFGEGSRLTVL.

The chain uses TRBV5-1 and TRBJ2-1; either TRBD1 or TRBD2 may fit D (5 bases each). The CDR3 is 17 amino acids. V was trimmed by 3 bases and J by 0 bases, leaving 16 bases between them. Germline CDR1 is SGHRS and CDR2 is YFSETQ. The CDR3 loop is CASSSTGTPSSYNEQFF. In nucleotides, the CDR3 is TGCGCCAGCAGCTCTACCGGGACCCCGAGCTCCTACAATGAGCAGTTCTTC.

This chain links TRBV7-9 with TRBJ2-3, with TRBD2 matching over 12 bases. V lost 2 bases to trimming and J lost 1 base; unmatched junction nucleotides: 7. CDR1 is SEHNR, CDR2 FQNEAQ, per germline (reference sequence). This CDR3 region has 18 residues. Here the CDR3 DNA reads TGTGCCAGCAGCTTAATCCTAGCGGGGGGGCTTGGCACAGATACGCAGTATTTT. Protein: CASSLILAGGLGTDTQYF.

This clone was recorded once. V gene TRBV7-3 combines with J gene TRBJ2-3, with TRBD2 matching over 10 bases. The length of the CDR3 is 17 residues. V lost 5 bases to trimming and J lost 1 base; unmatched junction nucleotides: 9. Per germline, CDR1 SGHTA and CDR2 FQGTGA. The CDR3 DNA reads TGTGCCAGCAGCCGAATTAGCGGGGGGCTCGGCACAGATACGCAGTATTTT. Residues: CASSRISGGLGTDTQYF.

The rearrangement uses TRBV6-5 and TRBJ1-5; 11 bases match TRBD1. Germline V gene sequence: CDR1 MNHEY, CDR2 SVGAGI. With V trimmed by 6 bases and J by 6 bases, 7 bases remained unmatched. This CDR3 has 15 amino acids. The CDR3 region has the DNA TGTGCCAGCAGAGGGACAGGGGGGCCCACTCAGCCCCAGCATTTT. This translates into CASRGTGGPTQPQHF.